This TCR beta chain appears in the sequencing data of a study of blood T cell repertoires in COVID-19. For the study at large: PBMCs, B-cell-depleted T cells, or T cells provided the cDNA or gDNA that made up the material.

TCRdb's copy holds only in-frame clones and misses some; the assay was immunoSEQ multiplex PCR. The sample has 360,000 or so clones; roughly 89% are singletons. Deletions cut 6 bases from V and 1 base from J, with 10 bases between. There are 13 residues in the CDR3. Germline CDR1 and CDR2: SGDLS and YYNGEE. Sequences were obtained from peripheral blood. V usage is TRBV9 and J usage is TRBJ1-2; maybe TRBD1 (5 bases). This receptor was identified in a man aged 18 to 29 with active or convalescent COVID-19. The CDR3 sequence is CASTPGGNYGYTF. Here the CDR3 DNA reads TGTGCCAGCACCCCGGGGGGTAACTATGGCTACACCTTC. Filled out from reference TRBV9 and TRBJ1-2, the complete variable domain reads DSGVTQTPKHLITATGQRVTLRCSPRSGDLSVYWYQQSLDQGLQFLIQYYNGEERAKGNILERFSAQQFPDLHSELNLSSLELGDSALYFCASTPGGNYGYTFGSGTRLTVV.